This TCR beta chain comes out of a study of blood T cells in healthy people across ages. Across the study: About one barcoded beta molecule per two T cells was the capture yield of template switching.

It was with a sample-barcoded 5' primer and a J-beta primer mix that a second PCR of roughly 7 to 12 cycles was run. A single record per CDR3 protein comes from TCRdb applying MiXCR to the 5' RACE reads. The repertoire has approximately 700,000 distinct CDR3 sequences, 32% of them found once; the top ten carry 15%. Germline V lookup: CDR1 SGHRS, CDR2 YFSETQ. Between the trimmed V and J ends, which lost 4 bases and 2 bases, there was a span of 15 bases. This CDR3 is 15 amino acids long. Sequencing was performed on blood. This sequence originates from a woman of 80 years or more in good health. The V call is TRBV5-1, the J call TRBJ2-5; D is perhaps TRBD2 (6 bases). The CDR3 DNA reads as TGCGCCAGCAGCCTTAGCGGCTTGACTCAAGAGACCCAGTACTTC. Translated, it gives CASSLSGLTQETQYF.